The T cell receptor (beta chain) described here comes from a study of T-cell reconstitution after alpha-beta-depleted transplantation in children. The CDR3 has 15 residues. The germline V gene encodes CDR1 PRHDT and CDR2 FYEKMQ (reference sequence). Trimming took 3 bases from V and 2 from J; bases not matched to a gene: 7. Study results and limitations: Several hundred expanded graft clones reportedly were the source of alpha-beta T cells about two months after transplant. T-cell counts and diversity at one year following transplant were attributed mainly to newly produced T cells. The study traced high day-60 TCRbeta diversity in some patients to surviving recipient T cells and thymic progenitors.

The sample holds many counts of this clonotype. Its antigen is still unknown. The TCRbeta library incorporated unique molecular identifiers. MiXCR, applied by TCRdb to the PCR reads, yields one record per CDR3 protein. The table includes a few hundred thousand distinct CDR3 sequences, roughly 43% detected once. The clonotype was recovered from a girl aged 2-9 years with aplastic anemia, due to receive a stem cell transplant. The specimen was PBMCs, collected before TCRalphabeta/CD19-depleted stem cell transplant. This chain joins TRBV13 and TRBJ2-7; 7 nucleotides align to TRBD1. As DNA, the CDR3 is TGTGCCAGCAGCTTCCGACAGGGAAGGACCTACGAGCAGTACTTC. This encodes CASSFRQGRTYEQYF.